The 10 T cell receptor beta chains in this list originate from one sample, sequenced in a study of blood T cell repertoires in COVID-19. Assay used: immunoSEQ multiplex PCR; TCRdb lists only in-frame clones, some missing. This sample has around 77,000 clones, with approximately 85% found just once. The sample consisted of peripheral blood. The receptors were gathered from an elderly man with acute or convalescent COVID-19.

The chain couples TRBV4-3 to TRBJ2-1, with TRBD2 identical over 13 bases. Germline V CDR1 and CDR2: LGHNA, YSLEER. The V gene end was trimmed by 4 bases and the J gene end by 5 bases; junction bases not matched to a gene: 2. This CDR3 contains 15 residues. CDR3: CASSLTSGGNNEQFF. CDR3 DNA sequence: TGCGCCAGCAGCCTGACTAGCGGGGGGAACAATGAGCAGTTCTTC.

The rearrangement links TRBV7-2 to TRBJ1-3, with D unclear. V was cut by 2 bases and J by 2 bases, with 7 bases left in between. The germline V gene encodes CDR1 SGHTA and CDR2 FQGNSA. The CDR3 spans 14 residues. The CDR3: CASSLSGTGNTIYF. The CDR3 DNA sequence: TGTGCCAGCAGCTTATCGGGTACTGGAAACACCATATATTTT.

The DNA of the CDR3 is TGTGCCAGCTCACCATCGACGGCAGGGGGCCCAGATACGCAGTATTTT. This encodes CASSPSTAGGPDTQYF. This chain connects TRBV18 to TRBJ2-3; 8 positions agree with TRBD1. Germline loops: CDR1 KGHSH, CDR2 LQKENI. The CDR3 is 16 amino acids. V gave up 2 bases and J gave up 4 bases; unmatched junction bases: 8.

The chain links TRBV19 to TRBJ2-1; 11 nucleotides align to TRBD2. The V gene's germline CDR1 is LNHDA and CDR2 SQIVND (reference sequence). V lost 5 bases to trimming and J lost 2 bases; unmatched junction nucleotides: 17. The CDR3 covers 20 residues. CDR3 sequence: CASSERLAGRLIGTYNEQFF. The CDR3 nucleotides are TGTGCCAGTAGTGAAAGACTAGCGGGGCGCTTGATTGGGACCTACAATGAGCAGTTCTTC.

V and J are TRBV27 and TRBJ1-1; possibly TRBD1 for D (5 bases). Looked up from germline, CDR1 is MNHEY and CDR2 is SMNVEV (reference sequence). The CDR3 spans 16 residues. V gave up 5 bases and J gave up 4 bases, with 20 bases separating them. CDR3 sequence (DNA): TGTGCCAGCAGTAGGTGGCAGGGCGGGGGGAGCACTGAAGCTTTCTTT. Translation: CASSRWQGGGSTEAFF.

The CDR3 loop reads CASSQDLSVIYNEQFF. For the CDR3, the DNA is TGTGCCAGCAGCCAAGATCTAAGCGTAATATACAATGAGCAGTTCTTC. The chain combines TRBV3-1 (or the pseudogene TRBV3-2) with TRBJ2-1; D call uncertain. Between the trimmed V and J ends, which lost 0 bases and 4 bases, there was a span of 13 bases. The CDR3 runs 16 residues. Germline V gives CDR1 LGHDT, CDR2 YNNKEL (reference sequence).

The V call is TRBV9, the J call TRBJ1-2; D remains ambiguous. The CDR3 runs 13 residues. V was cut by 0 bases and J by 9 bases, with 12 bases left in between. Germline V gene lookup returns CDR1 SGDLS and CDR2 YYNGEE. The CDR3 region is CASSVVPPWRYTF. CDR3 sequence (DNA): TGTGCCAGCAGCGTAGTGCCCCCATGGCGCTACACCTTC. Based on the CDR3 plus reference TRBV9 and TRBJ1-2, the full variable domain is DSGVTQTPKHLITATGQRVTLRCSPRSGDLSVYWYQQSLDQGLQFLIQYYNGEERAKGNILERFSAQQFPDLHSELNLSSLELGDSALYFCASSVVPPWRYTFGSGTRLTVV.

This rearrangement joins TRBV11-2 to TRBJ2-3, with D perhaps TRBD1 (6 bases). The CDR3 loop spans 15 amino acids. Germline loops: CDR1 SGHAT, CDR2 FQNNGV. V lost 2 bases and J lost 4, with 13 bases in between. DNA for the CDR3: TGTGCCAGCAGCTTAAACAGGGATTTCCCAGATACGCAGTATTTT. Amino acid sequence: CASSLNRDFPDTQYF.

V gene TRBV4-1 combines with J gene TRBJ1-5; possible D gene TRBD1, 6 bases. This CDR3 contains 15 residues. From germline, CDR1 is MGHRA and CDR2 YSYEKL. V lost 2 bases and J lost 4, with 12 bases in between. As DNA, the CDR3 is TGCGCCAGCAGCCAATCAGGGGCGAGTAATCAGCCCCAGCATTTT. Protein: CASSQSGASNQPQHF.

The table lists this clone with a count of one. The V gene is TRBV5-6, the J gene TRBJ2-5, with TRBD1 matching 8 bases. The germline V gene encodes CDR1 SGHDT and CDR2 YYEEEE. Trimming at V came to 4 bases and at J to 5 bases, leaving 7 bases not matched to a gene. This CDR3 has 14 residues. DNA for the CDR3: TGTGCCAGCAGCGGTCGCAGGGGGCGCGAGACCCAGTACTTC. Amino acids: CASSGRRGRETQYF. Supplemented by reference TRBV5-6 and TRBJ2-5, the full variable domain reads DAGVTQSPTHLIKTRGQQVTLRCSPKSGHDTVSWYQQALGQGPQFIFQYYEEEERQRGNFPDRFSGHQFPNYSSELNVNALLLGDSALYLCASSGRRGRETQYFGPGTRLLVL.